These 8 T cell receptor beta chains came from one sample sequenced in a study of T cells expressing NK-cell markers (dated by TCRdb to the early 2020s). The library was generated by 5' RACE. Sequencing instrument: Illumina HiSeq 2000. Each CDR3 protein sequence appears as one entry after TCRdb reprocessed the reads, and no DNA is included. This specimen's table enumerates some 140,000 distinct CDR3 sequences. The ten most abundant clones make up 37% of the sample. Sequenced input: blood T cells: a sorted CD56 or NKG2C T cell subset, CD4+ or CD8+ T cells, or bulk PBMC T cells (not recorded which). These receptors originate from a woman between 45 and 60 years old in good health. Donor details come from another sample of the same person, matched by shared clones.

V usage is TRBV7-9 and J usage is TRBJ1-4; the D call from TCRdb, TRBD1, cannot be confirmed without DNA. This CDR3 spans 14 amino acids. Germline-derived CDR1 and CDR2 are SEHNR and FQNEAQ (reference sequence). The CDR3 sequence: CASGYSEGVEKLFF.

The rearrangement joins TRBV5-1 to TRBJ2-7; TCRdb gives TRBD1 as the D gene, but with no DNA this cannot be confirmed. CDR1 is SGHRS and CDR2 is YFSETQ in the germline V gene. The length of the CDR3 is 14 residues. The CDR3 region is CASSFTGQSYEQYF.

The chain couples TRBV2 to TRBJ2-3. CDR3 length equals 15 residues. Germline V gene data show CDR1 as SNHLY and CDR2 as FYNNEI. CDR3: CASSEWDNQADTQYF.

This chain links TRBV20-1 with TRBJ1-4. This CDR3 spans 16 amino acids. CDR1 is DFQATT and CDR2 is SNEGSKA in the germline V gene (reference sequence). The CDR3 protein is CSARDPQLATNEKLFF.

This rearrangement joins TRBV12-5 to TRBJ1-1. CDR3 length equals 12 residues. CDR1 and CDR2 from the germline V gene are LGHNT and FRNRAP. The CDR3 region is CAGSLEYTEAFF.

CDR3 loop: CASSLERVYNEQFF. This rearrangement joins TRBV5-6 to TRBJ2-1; the TRBD2 assignment by TCRdb is unverifiable without DNA. Germline assignment: CDR1 SGHDT and CDR2 YYEEEE. There are 14 residues in the CDR3.

This rearrangement joins TRBV19 to TRBJ2-1; the D gene TCRdb calls, TRBD2, cannot be checked with no DNA. The germline V gene encodes CDR1 LNHDA and CDR2 SQIVND (reference sequence). The CDR3 is 14 residues long. The CDR3 reads CASSMRGAVNEQFF.

The chain carries TRBV29-1 and TRBJ2-2; without DNA, the TCRdb call of TRBD2 cannot be checked. This CDR3 region has 14 residues. In germline, CDR1 is SQVTM, CDR2 ANQGSEA. The chain's CDR3 is CSVHGLANTGELFF.